This section outlines one TCR beta chain sequence together with its context. Its antigen is as yet unknown. The data were taken from a study of cytomegalovirus exposure and HLA in healthy donors. General study findings and limits: Cytomegalovirus-associated TCR beta chains were listed, numbering more than 150. In the 95 to 150 validation repertoires, a later analysis found that first-cohort TCR clusters tended to co-occur. Most sequenced TCRs were rare (though some public TCRs occurred in many donors).

V was shortened by 3 bases and J by 6 bases, with 5 bases between the two germline ends. Germline V CDR1 and CDR2: LGHNT, FRNRAP. The CDR3 has 12 amino acids. Profiled with immunoSEQ multiplex PCR; TCRdb holds only in-frame clones, not every one. The sample lists 180,000 or so clones; around nine tenths were seen once. The chain uses TRBV12-5 and TRBJ2-2; D is ambiguous. This receptor was identified in a man younger than 35 in good health and CMV-seropositive. Sequencing was carried out using PBMCs. The CDR3 sequence: CASGFQSGELFF. The CDR3 nucleotides are TGTGCTAGTGGTTTCCAATCCGGGGAGCTGTTTTTT.